Listed below are T cell receptor beta chains from one sample, sequenced in a study of T cell changes during pregnancy in multiple sclerosis. Method: immunoSEQ multiplex PCR; TCRdb's copy keeps in-frame clones and lacks some. Of about 39,000 clones detected, around 92% appear once; the ten largest clones hold about 0.34%. The sequencing here drew on CD4+ T cells from peripheral blood mononuclear cells, taken after pregnancy. The receptors come from a female donor with multiple sclerosis, enrolled in a pregnancy study. CDR3s include the opening cysteine and the closing phenylalanine or tryptophan. Only part of the rows carry a size: once, few, many, or a class if the clone is expanded.

v_gene: TRBV10-3; abundance: few; j_gene: TRBJ2-2; CDR3aa: CAISPGQGSGELFF
v_gene: TRBV6-4; abundance: .; j_gene: TRBJ2-7; CDR3aa: CASSPEQGGPYEQYF
v_gene: TRBV13; abundance: .; j_gene: TRBJ2-3; CDR3aa: CASSLPGLAGGVTDTQYF
v_gene: TRBV10-3; abundance: .; j_gene: TRBJ2-3; CDR3aa: CAISMTSGGISTDTQYF
v_gene: TRBV19; abundance: .; j_gene: TRBJ2-7; CDR3aa: CASSGGQESSYEQYF
v_gene: TRBV5-4; abundance: once; j_gene: TRBJ2-3; CDR3aa: CASSLRPLASGGSSTDTQYF
v_gene: TRBV5-6; abundance: .; j_gene: TRBJ2-2; CDR3aa: CASSLGQGTNTGELFF
v_gene: TRBV7-8; abundance: .; j_gene: TRBJ2-1; CDR3aa: CASSSRQGPPNEQFF
v_gene: TRBV2; abundance: few; j_gene: TRBJ1-6; CDR3aa: CASRENSPLHF
v_gene: TRBV7-8; abundance: .; j_gene: TRBJ1-4; CDR3aa: CASSLSGRTLTNEKLFF
v_gene: TRBV6-1; abundance: .; j_gene: TRBJ2-7; CDR3aa: CASAHKDRAGEQYF
v_gene: TRBV30; abundance: .; j_gene: TRBJ1-5; CDR3aa: CAWSGGQHNQPQHF
v_gene: TRBV4-2; abundance: .; j_gene: TRBJ2-7; CDR3aa: CASSLPQGGNEQYF
v_gene: TRBV7-8; abundance: .; j_gene: TRBJ2-1; CDR3aa: CASSPVSNEQFF
v_gene: TRBV18; abundance: .; j_gene: TRBJ1-2; CDR3aa: CASSREQGVNYGYTF
v_gene: TRBV10-3; abundance: once; j_gene: TRBJ1-1; CDR3aa: CAISEPQGVTEAFF
v_gene: TRBV27; abundance: .; j_gene: TRBJ2-7; CDR3aa: CASRITGGKSYEQYF